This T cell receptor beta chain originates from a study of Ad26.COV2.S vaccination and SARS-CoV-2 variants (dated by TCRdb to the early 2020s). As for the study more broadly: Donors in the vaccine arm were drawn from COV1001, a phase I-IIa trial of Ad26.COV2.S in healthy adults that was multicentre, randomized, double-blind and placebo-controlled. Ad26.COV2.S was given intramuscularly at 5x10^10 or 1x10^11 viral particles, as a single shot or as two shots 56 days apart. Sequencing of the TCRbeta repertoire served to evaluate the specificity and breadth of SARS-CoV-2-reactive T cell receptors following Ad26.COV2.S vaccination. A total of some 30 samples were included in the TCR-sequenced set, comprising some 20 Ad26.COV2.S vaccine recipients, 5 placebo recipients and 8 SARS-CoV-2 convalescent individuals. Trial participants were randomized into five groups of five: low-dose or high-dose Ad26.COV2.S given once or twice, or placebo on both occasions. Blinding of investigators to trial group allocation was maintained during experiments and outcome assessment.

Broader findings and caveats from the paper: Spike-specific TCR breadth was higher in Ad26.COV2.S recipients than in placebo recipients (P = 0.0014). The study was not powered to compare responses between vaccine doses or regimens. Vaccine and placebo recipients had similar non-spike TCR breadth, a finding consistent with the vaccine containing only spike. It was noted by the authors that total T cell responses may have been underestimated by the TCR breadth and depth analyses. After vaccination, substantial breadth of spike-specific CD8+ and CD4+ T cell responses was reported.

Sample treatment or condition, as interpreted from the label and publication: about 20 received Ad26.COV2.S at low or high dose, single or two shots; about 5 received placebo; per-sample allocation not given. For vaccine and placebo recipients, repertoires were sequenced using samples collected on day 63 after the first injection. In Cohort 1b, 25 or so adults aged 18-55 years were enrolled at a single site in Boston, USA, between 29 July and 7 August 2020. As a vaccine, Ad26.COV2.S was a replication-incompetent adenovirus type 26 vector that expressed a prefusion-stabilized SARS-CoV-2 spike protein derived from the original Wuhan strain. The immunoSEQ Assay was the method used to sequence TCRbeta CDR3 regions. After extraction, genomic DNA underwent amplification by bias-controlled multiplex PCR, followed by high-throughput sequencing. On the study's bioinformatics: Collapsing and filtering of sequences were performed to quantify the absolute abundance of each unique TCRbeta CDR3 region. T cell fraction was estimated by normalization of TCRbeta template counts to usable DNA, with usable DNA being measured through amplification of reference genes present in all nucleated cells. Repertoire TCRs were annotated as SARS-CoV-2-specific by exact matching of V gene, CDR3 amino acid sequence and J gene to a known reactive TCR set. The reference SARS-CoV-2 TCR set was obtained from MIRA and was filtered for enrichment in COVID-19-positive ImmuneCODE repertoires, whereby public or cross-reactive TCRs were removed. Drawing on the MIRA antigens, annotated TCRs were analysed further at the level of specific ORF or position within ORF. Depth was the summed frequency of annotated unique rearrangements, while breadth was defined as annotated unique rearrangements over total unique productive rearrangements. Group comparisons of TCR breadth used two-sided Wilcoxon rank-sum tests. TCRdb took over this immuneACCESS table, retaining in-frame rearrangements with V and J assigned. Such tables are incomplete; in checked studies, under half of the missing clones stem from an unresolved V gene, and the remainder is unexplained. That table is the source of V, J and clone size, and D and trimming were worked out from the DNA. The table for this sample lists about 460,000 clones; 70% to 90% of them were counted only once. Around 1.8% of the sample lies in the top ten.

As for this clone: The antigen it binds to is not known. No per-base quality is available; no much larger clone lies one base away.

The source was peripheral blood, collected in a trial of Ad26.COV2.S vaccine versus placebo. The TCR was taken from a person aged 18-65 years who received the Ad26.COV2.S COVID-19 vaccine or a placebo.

The CDR3 region has the sequence CASSVEAGWREKLFF. The nucleotide sequence reads as follows: TGTGCCAGCAGCGTAGAAGCAGGGTGGCGTGAAAAACTGTTTTTT. The rearranged segments are TRBV9 and TRBJ1-4, with TRBD1 as a weak D call on 5 bases. Taken from cysteine to phenylalanine, the CDR3 has 15 residues. Only the CDR3 DNA stays, 45 bases, in frame from base 1. V and J are truncated by 0 bases and 7 bases respectively, leaving an intervening sequence of 13 bases. According to the germline V gene, CDR1 reads SGDLS and CDR2 reads YYNGEE.